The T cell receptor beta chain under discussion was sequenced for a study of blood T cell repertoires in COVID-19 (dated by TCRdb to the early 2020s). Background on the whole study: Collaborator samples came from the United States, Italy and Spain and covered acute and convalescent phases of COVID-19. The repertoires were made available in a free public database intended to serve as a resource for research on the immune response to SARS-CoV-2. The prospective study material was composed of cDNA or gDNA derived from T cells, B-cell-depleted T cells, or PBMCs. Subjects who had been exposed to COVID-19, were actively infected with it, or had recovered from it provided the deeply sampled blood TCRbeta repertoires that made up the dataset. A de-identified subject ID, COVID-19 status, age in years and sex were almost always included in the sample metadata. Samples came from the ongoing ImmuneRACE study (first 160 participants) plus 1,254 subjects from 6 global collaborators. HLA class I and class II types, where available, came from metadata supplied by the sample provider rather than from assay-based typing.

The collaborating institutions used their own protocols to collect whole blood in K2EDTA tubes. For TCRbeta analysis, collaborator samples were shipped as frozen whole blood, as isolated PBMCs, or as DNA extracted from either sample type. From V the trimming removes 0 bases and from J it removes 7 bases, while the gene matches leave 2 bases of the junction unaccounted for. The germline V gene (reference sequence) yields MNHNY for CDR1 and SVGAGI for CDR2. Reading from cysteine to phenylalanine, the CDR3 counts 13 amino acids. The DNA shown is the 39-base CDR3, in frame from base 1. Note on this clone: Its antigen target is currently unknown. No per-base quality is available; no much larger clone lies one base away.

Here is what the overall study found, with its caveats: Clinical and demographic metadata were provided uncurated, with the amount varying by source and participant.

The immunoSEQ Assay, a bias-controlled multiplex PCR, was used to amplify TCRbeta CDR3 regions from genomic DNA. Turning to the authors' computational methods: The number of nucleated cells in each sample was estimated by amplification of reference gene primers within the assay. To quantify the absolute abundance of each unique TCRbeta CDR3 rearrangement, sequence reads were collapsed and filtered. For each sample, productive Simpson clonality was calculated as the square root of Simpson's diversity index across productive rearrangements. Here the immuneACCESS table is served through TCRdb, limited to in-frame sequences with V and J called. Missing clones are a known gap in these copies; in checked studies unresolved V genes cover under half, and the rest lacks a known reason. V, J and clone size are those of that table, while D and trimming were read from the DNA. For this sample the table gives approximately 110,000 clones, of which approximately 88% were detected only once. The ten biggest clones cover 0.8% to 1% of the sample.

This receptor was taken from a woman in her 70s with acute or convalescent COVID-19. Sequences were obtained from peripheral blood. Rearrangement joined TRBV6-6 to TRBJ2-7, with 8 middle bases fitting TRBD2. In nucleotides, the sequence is TGTGCCAGCAGTTACTCCGGGGGGGGAGAGCAGTACTTC. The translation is CASSYSGGGEQYF.